Listed below are T cell receptor beta chains from one sample, sequenced in a study of T-cell reconstitution after alpha-beta-depleted transplantation in children. Each CDR3 protein gets one entry after TCRdb re-called the PCR reads with MiXCR. This table holds roughly 280,000 distinct CDR3 sequences, around 10% found once. The sample was peripheral blood, taken 180 days after TCRalphabeta/CD19-depleted stem cell transplant. The receptor set was obtained from a male patient under 10 years old who had a stem cell transplant for chronic granulomatous disease, so the T cells may come from the graft donor. The CDR3 runs from the conserved cysteine through the conserved F or W. A D gene is named only where the DNA matches it firmly. Expanded clones are given a class, and other clones once, few, many or no size at all.

j_call d_call clone_size v_call cdr3_nt cdr3_aa
TRBJ2-6 TRBD1 - TRBV6-1 TGTGCCAGCAGGAGTACAGGGGCTGGGGCCAACGTCCTGACTTTC CASRSTGAGANVLTF
TRBJ2-1 TRBD2 many TRBV20-1 TGCAGTGCTAGCGGGAGGAATAATGAGCAGTTCTTC CSASGRNNEQFF
TRBJ2-7 TRBD2 few TRBV6-1 TGTGCCAGCAGTGCGACCGGGACTAGCGTCCACGAGCAGTACTTC CASSATGTSVHEQYF
TRBJ2-2 TRBD2 many TRBV4-1 TGCGCCAGCAGCCAACAACTAGCGGGAGGTACCGGGGAGCTGTTTTTT CASSQQLAGGTGELFF
TRBJ2-7 TRBD2 many TRBV5-1 TGCGCCAGCAGCCCGGACAAGGCTCCTAGCGGGAGGGCCCACTCCTACGAGCAGTACTTC CASSPDKAPSGRAHSYEQYF
TRBJ2-2 - many TRBV5-1 TGCGCCAGCAGTGACACCGGGGAGCTGTTTTTT CASSDTGELFF
TRBJ2-3 - many TRBV5-1 TGCGCCAGCAGCTTGACCCCGGGCGGGGCCACAGATACGCAGTATTTT CASSLTPGGATDTQYF
TRBJ2-7 - many TRBV20-1 TGCAGTGCTAGTTTTGCTGGCAGGGGACCGTACGAGCAGTACTTC CSASFAGRGPYEQYF
TRBJ1-2 - few TRBV7-9 TGTGCCAGCAGCTTAGTTCAAGGACCGTCGGGGGGCTACACCTTC CASSLVQGPSGGYTF
TRBJ2-1 TRBD2 many TRBV7-3 TGTGCCAGCAGCTTATCGGGACTAGCGGAAGGGCCTTACAATGAGCAGTTCTTC CASSLSGLAEGPYNEQFF
TRBJ2-5 - many TRBV7-2 TGTGCCAGCAGCCTAGTTTCGGGGAAAGAGACCCAGTACTTC CASSLVSGKETQYF
TRBJ2-7 - - TRBV28 TGTGCCAGCAGTTTAGCTAGCACAGCAGAGCAGTACTTC CASSLASTAEQYF
TRBJ2-3 TRBD2 - TRBV11-1 TGTGCCAGCAGCTTAGAAACTAGCGGGAGGAGTATGTCAGATACGCAGTATTTT CASSLETSGRSMSDTQYF
TRBJ2-5 TRBD2 - TRBV29-1 TGCAGCGTCCTTCGACTAGCGGGAGGAGAGACCCAGTACTTC CSVLRLAGGETQYF
TRBJ2-3 - many TRBV20-1 TGCAGTGCCCCACGGCGGCGGGGAGGTACAGATACGCAGTATTTT CSAPRRRGGTDTQYF
TRBJ2-7 TRBD2 many TRBV20-1 TGCAGTGTTGTGACTAGCGGGAGAGCCTACGAGCAGTACTTC CSVVTSGRAYEQYF
TRBJ2-4 TRBD2 few TRBV20-1 TGCAGTGCTAGAGATCTAGCGGGAGGGCCGCTGGCCAAAAACATTCAGTACTTC CSARDLAGGPLAKNIQYF
TRBJ2-1 - many TRBV5-1 TGCGCCAGCAGCTTGGGTCTTTTGGGCGCCAATGAGCAGTTCTTC CASSLGLLGANEQFF
TRBJ2-7 - - TRBV12-3/TRBV12-4 TGTGCCAGCAGTTTGGGGGGGCATCCCTACGAGCAGTACTTC CASSLGGHPYEQYF
TRBJ1-6 TRBD1 many TRBV5-1 TGCGCCAGCAGCTTAGGGCAGGGGGGGAATTCACCCCTCCACTTT CASSLGQGGNSPLHF
TRBJ2-2 TRBD2 many TRBV15 TGTGCCACCAAGAGACTAGCGGGAGTCACCGGGGAGCTGTTTTTT CATKRLAGVTGELFF
TRBJ1-1 TRBD1 many TRBV28 TGTGCCAGCAGTTCGATGACAGGGGGGAACACTGAAGCTTTCTTT CASSSMTGGNTEAFF
TRBJ2-5 - many TRBV12-3/TRBV12-4 TGTGCCAGCAGTTTAATCAGGAGAGAGACCCAGTACTTC CASSLIRRETQYF
TRBJ2-1 TRBD2 many TRBV9 TGTGCCAGCAGCGGGGGACTAGCGGTCGACGGGGAGCAGTTCTTC CASSGGLAVDGEQFF
TRBJ2-3 TRBD1 many TRBV28 TGTGCCAGCAGTTGGCAGGGGGCGCAAGATACGCAGTATTTT CASSWQGAQDTQYF
TRBJ1-5 TRBD1 few TRBV19 TGTGCCAGTAGTATATGGACAGGCGGCAATCAGCCCCAGCATTTT CASSIWTGGNQPQHF